The rows below give T cell receptor beta chains drawn from one sample of a study of shared clonotypes between healthy human individuals. TCRdb's copy holds only in-frame clones and misses some; the assay was immunoSEQ multiplex PCR. The data contain hundreds of thousands of clones, 75% to 85% of them singletons. Source material: PBMCs. The receptors derive from a middle-aged woman in good health. Some clones in this sample may be carry-over from other donors' samples. CDR3s include the opening cysteine and the closing phenylalanine or tryptophan. The order of the fields is V gene, D gene, J gene, clone size, CDR3 DNA, CDR3 protein. The D gene is left open where the match is weak. Size tells how often a clone was seen (once, few, many) or the class of an expanded clone, and some rows leave it out.

v_call: TRBV2
d_call: NA
j_call: TRBJ2-1
clone_size: NA
cdr3_nt: TGTGCCAGTTGCATAAGCTCCTACAATGAGCAGTTCTTC
cdr3_aa: CASCISSYNEQFF

v_call: TRBV7-9
d_call: NA
j_call: TRBJ1-3
clone_size: NA
cdr3_nt: TGTGCCAGCAGCTTAACCCCCGTGGAAAACACCATATATTTT
cdr3_aa: CASSLTPVENTIYF

v_call: TRBV10-3
d_call: NA
j_call: TRBJ1-5
clone_size: few
cdr3_nt: TGTGCCATCAGTGTCGACAGTGATCAGCCCCAGCATTTT
cdr3_aa: CAISVDSDQPQHF

v_call: TRBV5-1
d_call: TRBD2
j_call: TRBJ2-6
clone_size: NA
cdr3_nt: TGCGCCAGCAGTGGGGGAACGGGACTAGCGATTAGCTCTGGGGCCAACGTCCTGACTTTC
cdr3_aa: CASSGGTGLAISSGANVLTF

v_call: TRBV27
d_call: TRBD1
j_call: TRBJ1-4
clone_size: NA
cdr3_nt: TGTGCCAGCAGTCGCCGGGGGGACAGCCCGAATGAAAAACTGTTTTTT
cdr3_aa: CASSRRGDSPNEKLFF

v_call: TRBV11-2
d_call: TRBD1
j_call: TRBJ2-7
clone_size: NA
cdr3_nt: TGTGCCAGCAGCCCCTTGGACAGGGGAGGATTCGATGAGTACTTC
cdr3_aa: CASSPLDRGGFDEYF

v_call: TRBV5-1
d_call: NA
j_call: TRBJ2-7
clone_size: NA
cdr3_nt: TGCGCCAGCAGCTTAATTCCGGGCTCCTCCTACGAGCAGTACTTC
cdr3_aa: CASSLIPGSSYEQYF

v_call: TRBV14
d_call: NA
j_call: TRBJ2-5
clone_size: NA
cdr3_nt: TGTGCCAGCAGCCAATTTGGTGTCGGATATCAAGAGACCCAGTACTTC
cdr3_aa: CASSQFGVGYQETQYF

v_call: TRBV6-5
d_call: TRBD1
j_call: TRBJ2-7
clone_size: NA
cdr3_nt: TGTGCCAGCAGCGGCCGGGACAGGGACTACGAGCAGTACTTC
cdr3_aa: CASSGRDRDYEQYF

v_call: TRBV29-1
d_call: NA
j_call: TRBJ2-5
clone_size: NA
cdr3_nt: TGCAGCGTTGAAAGAGGGATGGGCCAAGAGACCCAGTACTTC
cdr3_aa: CSVERGMGQETQYF

v_call: TRBV5-6
d_call: NA
j_call: TRBJ1-2
clone_size: NA
cdr3_nt: TGTGCCAGCAGCTTGGCTCAGCCCTATGGCTACACCTTC
cdr3_aa: CASSLAQPYGYTF

v_call: TRBV28
d_call: TRBD1
j_call: TRBJ1-1
clone_size: NA
cdr3_nt: TGTGCCAGCAGTTTACCCGGACAGGGTCACACTGAAGCTTTCTTT
cdr3_aa: CASSLPGQGHTEAFF

v_call: TRBV5-1
d_call: NA
j_call: TRBJ2-7
clone_size: NA
cdr3_nt: TGCGCCAGCAGCTCGGGGGAGGTCCGCTCCTACGAGCAGTACTTC
cdr3_aa: CASSSGEVRSYEQYF

v_call: TRBV30
d_call: NA
j_call: TRBJ1-2
clone_size: NA
cdr3_nt: TGTGCCTGGAGTAAGGGGAGTAACTATGGCTACACCTTC
cdr3_aa: CAWSKGSNYGYTF

v_call: TRBV28
d_call: NA
j_call: TRBJ2-7
clone_size: once
cdr3_nt: TGTGCCAGCAGTCAGCCAGCTGGGAACGAGCAGTACTTC
cdr3_aa: CASSQPAGNEQYF

v_call: TRBV9
d_call: TRBD2
j_call: TRBJ2-1
clone_size: NA
cdr3_nt: TGTGCCAGCACCCCTCGGCTAGCGGGAGATGAGCAGTTCTTC
cdr3_aa: CASTPRLAGDEQFF

v_call: TRBV4-3
d_call: TRBD2
j_call: TRBJ2-1
clone_size: NA
cdr3_nt: TGCGCCAGCAGCCGCCGATCTAGCGGGAGGCCGCTCTACAATGAGCAGTTCTTC
cdr3_aa: CASSRRSSGRPLYNEQFF

v_call: TRBV5-1
d_call: TRBD1
j_call: TRBJ1-3
clone_size: NA
cdr3_nt: TGCGCCAGCAGCTTGGGACAGGGCGCGTCTGGAAACACCATATATTTT
cdr3_aa: CASSLGQGASGNTIYF

v_call: TRBV7-2
d_call: NA
j_call: TRBJ2-7
clone_size: NA
cdr3_nt: TGTGCCAGCAGCTTGCGGTCAGGAATCCACGAGCAGTACTTC
cdr3_aa: CASSLRSGIHEQYF

v_call: TRBV7-9
d_call: TRBD2
j_call: TRBJ2-5
clone_size: NA
cdr3_nt: TGTGCCAGCAGAGTAGCGGGAGCCTCGGGGGAGACCCAGTACTTC
cdr3_aa: CASRVAGASGETQYF

v_call: TRBV27
d_call: NA
j_call: TRBJ2-1
clone_size: NA
cdr3_nt: TGTGCCAGCAGTTTAATCCTAGCAGGACAGCAGTTCTTC
cdr3_aa: CASSLILAGQQFF

v_call: TRBV10-3
d_call: NA
j_call: TRBJ2-1
clone_size: once
cdr3_nt: TGTGCCATCCGAGTCGGGTCGGAGCAGTTCTTC
cdr3_aa: CAIRVGSEQFF

v_call: TRBV18
d_call: NA
j_call: TRBJ1-4
clone_size: NA
cdr3_nt: TGTGCCAGCTCACCAACACGATATAATGAAAAACTGTTTTTT
cdr3_aa: CASSPTRYNEKLFF

v_call: TRBV7-6
d_call: NA
j_call: TRBJ2-1
clone_size: NA
cdr3_nt: TGTGCCAGCAGCCCTGACTTGTACAATGAGCAGTTCTTC
cdr3_aa: CASSPDLYNEQFF

v_call: TRBV27
d_call: TRBD2
j_call: TRBJ2-1
clone_size: NA
cdr3_nt: TGTGCCAGCAGTTTAAGACTAGCGGGGGGCATAGCTGCGGCCTACAATGAGCAGTTCTTC
cdr3_aa: CASSLRLAGGIAAAYNEQFF

v_call: TRBV10-3
d_call: NA
j_call: TRBJ2-7
clone_size: NA
cdr3_nt: TGTGCCACCCCTAAAGACCGGGACCTTTCCAACGAGCAGTACTTC
cdr3_aa: CATPKDRDLSNEQYF

v_call: TRBV5-4
d_call: TRBD2
j_call: TRBJ2-7
clone_size: NA
cdr3_nt: TGTGCCAGCAGCCGGACTAGCGGGAGGGTCCTGAACGAGCAGTACTTC
cdr3_aa: CASSRTSGRVLNEQYF

v_call: TRBV25-1
d_call: NA
j_call: TRBJ2-2
clone_size: NA
cdr3_nt: TGTGCCAGCAGTGAATTTAGGGTGAACACCGGGGAGCTGTTTTTT
cdr3_aa: CASSEFRVNTGELFF

v_call: TRBV15
d_call: NA
j_call: TRBJ2-7
clone_size: NA
cdr3_nt: TGTGCCACCAGCAGAGGTTGGACTACTTCCCCGGACGAGCAGTACTTC
cdr3_aa: CATSRGWTTSPDEQYF

v_call: TRBV5-4
d_call: TRBD1
j_call: TRBJ2-2
clone_size: NA
cdr3_nt: TGTGCCAGCAGCCCCGGGACAGGGTTAACCGGGGAGCTGTTTTTT
cdr3_aa: CASSPGTGLTGELFF

v_call: TRBV9
d_call: NA
j_call: TRBJ1-1
clone_size: NA
cdr3_nt: TGTGCCAGCAGCGTAGGCCCCGGGTCAATGAACACTGAAGCTTTCTTT
cdr3_aa: CASSVGPGSMNTEAFF

v_call: TRBV7-2
d_call: TRBD2
j_call: TRBJ2-1
clone_size: many
cdr3_nt: TGTGCCAGCAGCTTACGACTAGCGGAAAGGGAGCAGTTCTTC
cdr3_aa: CASSLRLAEREQFF

v_call: TRBV18
d_call: NA
j_call: TRBJ1-1
clone_size: NA
cdr3_nt: TGTGCCAGCTCACCACCGAGGGGGGGGACTGAAGCTTTCTTT
cdr3_aa: CASSPPRGGTEAFF

v_call: TRBV21-1
d_call: NA
j_call: TRBJ2-1
clone_size: NA
cdr3_nt: TGTGCCAGCAGCAACAAGCGGGAGGGAGAGTTCTTC
cdr3_aa: CASSNKREGEFF

v_call: TRBV28
d_call: TRBD1
j_call: TRBJ2-7
clone_size: once
cdr3_nt: TGTGCCAGCAGAACCAGGGGGCCCTACGAGCAGTACTTC
cdr3_aa: CASRTRGPYEQYF